A single sample is the source of the 7 T cell receptor beta chains below, sequenced in a study of identical twins. TCRdb itself ran the 5' RACE reads through MiXCR, one entry per CDR3 protein. The data hold about 530,000 distinct CDR3 sequences, with roughly 15% observed a single time. The data were also submitted as part of a second study, on yellow fever vaccine responses in identical twins.

The sample consisted of CD4+ T cells sorted from blood. The receptors derive from a woman under 30 in good health.

This clonotype showed up just a few times. The J gene is TRBJ2-6, the V gene TRBV12-3 or TRBV12-4; D unresolved. V lost 10 bases, J lost 0 bases, and 10 bases lay in between. There are 14 residues in the CDR3. The CDR3 spells CATCPFSGANVLTF. The CDR3 DNA reads TGTGCCACTTGTCCGTTCTCTGGGGCCAACGTCCTGACTTTC.

The chain recombines TRBV10-1 with TRBJ2-3; D unresolved. The V end was cut by 9 bases, the J end by 3 bases, with 13 bases between. From germline, CDR1 is WNHNN and CDR2 SYGVQD (reference sequence). The CDR3 consists of 13 residues. The CDR3 DNA is TGCGCCAGTCAACAAGACGGTACAGATACGCAGTATTTT. Translating gives CASQQDGTDTQYF.

Only a few counts were recorded for this clonotype. The chain employs TRBV7-9 and TRBJ2-2; TRBD2 matches 10 bases. Germline V gene lookup returns CDR1 SEHNR and CDR2 FQNEAQ (reference sequence). The V segment lost 2 bases and the J segment 6 bases; nucleotides outside the gene matches: 9. The CDR3 has 17 amino acids. CDR3 sequence (DNA): TGTGCCAGCAGCTTACCTAGCGGGAGTCAGGGTTCCGGGGAGCTGTTTTTT. Translated, it gives CASSLPSGSQGSGELFF.

V usage is TRBV6-1 and J usage is TRBJ1-4; the D gene is possibly TRBD1 (6 bases). In germline, CDR1 is MNHNS, CDR2 SASEGT. Trimming cost V 7 bases and J 14 bases, with 29 bases left between them. This CDR3 contains 16 residues. The chain's CDR3 is CASKREGQLHSGGLFF. CDR3 nucleotide sequence: TGTGCCAGCAAAAGGGAGGGACAACTACACTCCGGAGGGCTGTTTTTT.

The chain couples TRBV11-3 to TRBJ2-2, with TRBD2 as a possible D gene (5 bases). CDR3 length: 16 amino acids. Trimming left V 2 bases short and J 0 bases short, with 10 bases between. CDR1 is SGHNT and CDR2 is YENEEA in the germline V gene. The DNA of the CDR3 is TGTGCCAGCAGCTTAACCCTAGCTACGAACACCGGGGAGCTGTTTTTT. This sequence encodes CASSLTLATNTGELFF.

Only a few counts were recorded for this clonotype. The rearrangement uses TRBV13 and TRBJ2-3; TRBD2 matches 7 bases. The V segment lost 4 bases and the J segment 10 bases; nucleotides outside the gene matches: 5. The V gene's germline CDR1 is PRHDT and CDR2 FYEKMQ (reference sequence). The CDR3 extends over 12 amino acids. The CDR3 DNA reads TGTGCCAGCAGCTCGCAGACTAGCTCGCAGTATTTT. Residues: CASSSQTSSQYF.

This clonotype has only a few counts. The chain combines TRBV10-3 with TRBJ2-7, with TRBD2 identical over 10 bases. From germline, CDR1 is ENHRY and CDR2 SYGVKD. This CDR3 spans 18 amino acids. The trim removed 5 bases at V and 3 bases at J, leaving 16 bases unmatched. The CDR3 reads CAISPGTSERGGIYEQYF. CDR3 in DNA: TGTGCCATCAGTCCGGGGACTAGCGAAAGAGGGGGCATCTACGAGCAGTACTTC.